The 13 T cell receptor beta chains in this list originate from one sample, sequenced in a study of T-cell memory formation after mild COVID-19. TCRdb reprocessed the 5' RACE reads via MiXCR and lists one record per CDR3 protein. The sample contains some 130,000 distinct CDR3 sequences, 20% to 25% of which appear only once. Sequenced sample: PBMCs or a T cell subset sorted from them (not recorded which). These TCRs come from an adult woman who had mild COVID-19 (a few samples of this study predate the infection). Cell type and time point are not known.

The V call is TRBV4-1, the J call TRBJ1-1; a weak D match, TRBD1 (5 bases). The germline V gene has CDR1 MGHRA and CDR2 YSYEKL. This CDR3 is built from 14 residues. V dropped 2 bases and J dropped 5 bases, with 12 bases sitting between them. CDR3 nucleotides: TGCGCCAGCAGCCAACGGTCCGGGGGTACTGAAGCTTTCTTT. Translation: CASSQRSGGTEAFF.

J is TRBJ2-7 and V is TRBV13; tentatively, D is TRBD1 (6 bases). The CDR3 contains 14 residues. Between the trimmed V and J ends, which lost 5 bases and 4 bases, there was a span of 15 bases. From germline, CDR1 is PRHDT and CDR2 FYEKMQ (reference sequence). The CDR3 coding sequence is TGTGCCAGCAGCAGCTTCGGACAGCATTACGAGCAGTACTTC. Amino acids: CASSSFGQHYEQYF. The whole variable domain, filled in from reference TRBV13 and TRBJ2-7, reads AAGVIQSPRHLIKEKRETATLKCYPIPRHDTVYWYQQGPGQDPQFLISFYEKMQSDKGSIPDRFSAQQFSDYHSELNMSSLELGDSALYFCASSSFGQHYEQYFGPGTRLTVT.

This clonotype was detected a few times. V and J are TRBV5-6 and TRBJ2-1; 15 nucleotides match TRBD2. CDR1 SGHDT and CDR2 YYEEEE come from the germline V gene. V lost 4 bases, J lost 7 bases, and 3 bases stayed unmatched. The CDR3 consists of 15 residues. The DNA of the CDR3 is TGTGCCAGCAGCACAGGACTAGCGGGAGGGAATGAGCAGTTCTTC. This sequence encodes CASSTGLAGGNEQFF.

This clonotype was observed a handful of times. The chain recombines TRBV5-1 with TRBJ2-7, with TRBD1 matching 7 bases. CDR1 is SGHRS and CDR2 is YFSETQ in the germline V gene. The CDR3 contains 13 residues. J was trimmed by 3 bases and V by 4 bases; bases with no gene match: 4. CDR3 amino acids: CASSPGQFYEQYF. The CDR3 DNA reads TGCGCCAGCAGCCCGGGACAGTTCTACGAGCAGTACTTC. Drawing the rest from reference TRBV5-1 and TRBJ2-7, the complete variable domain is KAGVTQTPRYLIKTRGQQVTLSCSPISGHRSVSWYQQTPGQGLQFLFEYFSETQRNKGNFPGRFSGRQFSNSRSEMNVSTLELGDSALYLCASSPGQFYEQYFGPGTRLTVT.

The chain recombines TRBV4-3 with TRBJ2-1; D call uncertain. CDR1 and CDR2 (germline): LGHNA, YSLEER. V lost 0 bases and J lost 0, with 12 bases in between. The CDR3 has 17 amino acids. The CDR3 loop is CASSQEGARSSYNEQFF. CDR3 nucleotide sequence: TGCGCCAGCAGCCAAGAGGGCGCTAGGAGCTCCTACAATGAGCAGTTCTTC.

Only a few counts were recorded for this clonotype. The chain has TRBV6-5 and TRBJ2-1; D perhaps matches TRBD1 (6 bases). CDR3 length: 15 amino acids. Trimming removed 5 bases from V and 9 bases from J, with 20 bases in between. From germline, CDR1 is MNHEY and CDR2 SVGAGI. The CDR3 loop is CASSTGSGVRSEQFF. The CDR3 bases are TGTGCCAGCAGTACGGGATCAGGGGTTCGCAGTGAGCAGTTCTTC.

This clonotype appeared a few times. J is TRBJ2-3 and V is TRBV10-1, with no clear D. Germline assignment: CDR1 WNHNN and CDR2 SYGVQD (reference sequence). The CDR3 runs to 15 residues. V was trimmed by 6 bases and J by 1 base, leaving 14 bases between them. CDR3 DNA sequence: TGCGCCAGCAGCGCCGCTTTAGATCGCACAGATACGCAGTATTTT. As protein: CASSAALDRTDTQYF.

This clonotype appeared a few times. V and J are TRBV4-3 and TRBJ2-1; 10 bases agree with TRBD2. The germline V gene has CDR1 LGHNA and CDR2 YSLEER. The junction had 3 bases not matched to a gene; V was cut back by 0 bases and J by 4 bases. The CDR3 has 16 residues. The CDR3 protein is CASSQDELAGYNEQFF. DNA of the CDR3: TGCGCCAGCAGCCAAGATGAACTAGCGGGGTACAATGAGCAGTTCTTC.

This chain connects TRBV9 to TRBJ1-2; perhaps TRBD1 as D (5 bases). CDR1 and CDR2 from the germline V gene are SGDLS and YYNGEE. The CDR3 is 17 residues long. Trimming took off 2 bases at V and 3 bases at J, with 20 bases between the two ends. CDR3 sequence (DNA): TGTGCCAGCAGCGTCTCCCTTGCGGACACCCCTCACTATGGCTACACCTTC. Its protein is CASSVSLADTPHYGYTF.

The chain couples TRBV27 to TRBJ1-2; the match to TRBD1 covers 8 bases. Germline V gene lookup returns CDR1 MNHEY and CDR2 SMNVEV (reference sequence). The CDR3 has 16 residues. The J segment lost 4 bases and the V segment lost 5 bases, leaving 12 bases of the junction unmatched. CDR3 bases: TGTGCCAGCAGTCCCTCCCCAGGGGGCTATGGCTATGGCTACACCTTC. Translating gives CASSPSPGGYGYGYTF.

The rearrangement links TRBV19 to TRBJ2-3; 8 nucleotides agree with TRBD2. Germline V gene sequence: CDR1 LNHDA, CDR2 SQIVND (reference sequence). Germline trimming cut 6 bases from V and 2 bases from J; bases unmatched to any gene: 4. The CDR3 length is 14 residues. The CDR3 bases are TGTGCCAGTAGCCCGACTAGCGCCACAGATACGCAGTATTTT. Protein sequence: CASSPTSATDTQYF. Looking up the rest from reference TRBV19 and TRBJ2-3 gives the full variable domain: DGGITQSPKYLFRKEGQNVTLSCEQNLNHDAMYWYRQDPGQGLRLIYYSQIVNDFQKGDIAEGYSVSREKKESFPLTVTSAQKNPTAFYLCASSPTSATDTQYFGPGTRLTVL.

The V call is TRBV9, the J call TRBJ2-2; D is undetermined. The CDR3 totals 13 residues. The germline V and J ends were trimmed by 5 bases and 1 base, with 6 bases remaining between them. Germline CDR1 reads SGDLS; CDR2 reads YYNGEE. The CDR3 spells CASSEGNTGELFF. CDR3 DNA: TGTGCCAGCAGTGAAGGGAACACCGGGGAGCTGTTTTTT.

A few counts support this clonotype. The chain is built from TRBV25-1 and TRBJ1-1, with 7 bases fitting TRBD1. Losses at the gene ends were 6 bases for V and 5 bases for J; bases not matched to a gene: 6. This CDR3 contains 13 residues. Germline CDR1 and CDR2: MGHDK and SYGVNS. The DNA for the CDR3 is TGTGCCAGCAGCGCAGGGGGTTGGACTGAAGCTTTCTTT. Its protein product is CASSAGGWTEAFF.